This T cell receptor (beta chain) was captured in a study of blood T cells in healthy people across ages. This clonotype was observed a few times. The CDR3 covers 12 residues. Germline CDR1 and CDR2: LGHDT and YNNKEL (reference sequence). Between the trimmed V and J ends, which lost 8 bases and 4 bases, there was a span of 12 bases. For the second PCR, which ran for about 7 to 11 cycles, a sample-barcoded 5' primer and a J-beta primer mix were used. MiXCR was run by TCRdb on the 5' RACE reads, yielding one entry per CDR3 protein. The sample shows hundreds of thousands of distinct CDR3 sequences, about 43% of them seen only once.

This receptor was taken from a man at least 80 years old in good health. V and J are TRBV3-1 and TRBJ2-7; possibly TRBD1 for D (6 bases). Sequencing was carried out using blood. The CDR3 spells CASGYQGYEQYF. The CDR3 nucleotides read TGTGCCAGCGGATATCAGGGGTACGAGCAGTACTTC.